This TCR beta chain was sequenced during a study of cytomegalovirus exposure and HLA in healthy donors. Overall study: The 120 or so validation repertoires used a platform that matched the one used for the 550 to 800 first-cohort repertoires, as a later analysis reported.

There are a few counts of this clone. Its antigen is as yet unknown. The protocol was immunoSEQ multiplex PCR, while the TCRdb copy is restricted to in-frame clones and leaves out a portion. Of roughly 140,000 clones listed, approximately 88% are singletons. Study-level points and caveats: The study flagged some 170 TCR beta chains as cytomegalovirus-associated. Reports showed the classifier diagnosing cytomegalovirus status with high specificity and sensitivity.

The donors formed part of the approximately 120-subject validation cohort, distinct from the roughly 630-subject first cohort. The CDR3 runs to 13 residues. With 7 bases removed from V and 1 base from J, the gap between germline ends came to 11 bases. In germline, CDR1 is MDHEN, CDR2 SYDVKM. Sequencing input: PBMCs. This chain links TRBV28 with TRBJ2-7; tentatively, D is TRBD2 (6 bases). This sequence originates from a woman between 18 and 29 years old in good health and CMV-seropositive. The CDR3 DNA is TGTGCCAGCACCTTGGAGGGGTCCTACGAGCAGTACTTC. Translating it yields CASTLEGSYEQYF.